This is a list of T cell receptor beta chains from one sample in a study of cytomegalovirus exposure and HLA in healthy donors. Sequenced by immunoSEQ multiplex PCR; TCRdb stores in-frame clones only, minus some. Found here are approximately 85,000 clones, around 77% of them singletons; the top ten hold under 8.5%. The sample taken for sequencing was PBMCs. The receptors here all came from a man aged 30-40 years in good health and CMV-seronegative. Each CDR3 is given with its conserved first and last residue. Part of the rows lack a size; the others show once, few, many or a class for expanded clones.

clone_size	v_call	j_call	cdr3_aa
few	TRBV9	TRBJ2-7	CASSLRLAGPYEQYF
-	TRBV28	TRBJ2-7	CASSLSWLPPLDF
-	TRBV21-1	TRBJ2-3	CASSKTDGTGTTDTQYF
-	TRBV18	TRBJ1-1	CASSQLPTGKGTEAFF
-	TRBV5-1	TRBJ1-1	CASSVWEGVDTEAFF
-	TRBV11-2	TRBJ1-1	CASSLGATGRTEAFF
-	TRBV7-7	TRBJ2-2	CASSRGTGDTGELFF
-	TRBV30	TRBJ1-4	CAWSGQSSTNEKLFF
once	TRBV6-5	TRBJ2-3	CASSYKSSGGYTQYF
-	TRBV14	TRBJ2-2	CASSRGLRDTGELFF
-	TRBV2	TRBJ2-2	CASRATSGGTGELFF
-	TRBV5-1	TRBJ2-7	CASTQGQGREQYF
-	TRBV30	TRBJ1-2	CAWSSRVYTF
-	TRBV6-5	TRBJ1-4	CASSPRDRGEKLFF
once	TRBV5-1	TRBJ2-6	CASSLAGKMHGANVLTF
-	TRBV5-6	TRBJ2-7	CASSSGTGRYEQYF
once	TRBV9	TRBJ1-2	CASSASGTGHNYGYTF
-	TRBV2	TRBJ2-7	CASRLNRGVMYEQYF
-	TRBV6-5	TRBJ1-5	CASSSTGLSNQPQHF
-	TRBV30	TRBJ2-5	CAWSRQGGYRTQYF
-	TRBV9	TRBJ1-1	CASSHPGQGPNTEAFF
few	TRBV5-1	TRBJ2-5	CASSNPSRGAETQYF
-	TRBV7-6	TRBJ2-7	CASSLAGQGREQYF
-	TRBV28	TRBJ1-1	CASIGRGSTEAFF
few	TRBV7-8	TRBJ2-1	CASERNNEQFF
-	TRBV5-1	TRBJ1-1	CASSLAGNWRGDTEAFF
-	TRBV9	TRBJ2-1	CASSVVREGSNEQFF
-	TRBV11-1	TRBJ2-2	CASSAKGLAGVTGELFF
few	TRBV11-2	TRBJ2-6	CASSSRDRAPSGANVLTF
-	TRBV7-9	TRBJ2-7	CASTSGAAFWHEQYF
-	TRBV23-1	TRBJ1-3	CASSLGSGNGNTIYF
once	TRBV9	TRBJ1-6	CASSVTGAGNNSPLHF
few	TRBV29-1	TRBJ1-5	CSVGTGNQPQHF
-	TRBV21-1	TRBJ1-5	CASSHRGISGQPQHF
-	TRBV2	TRBJ1-2	CASSDPSGFYGYTF